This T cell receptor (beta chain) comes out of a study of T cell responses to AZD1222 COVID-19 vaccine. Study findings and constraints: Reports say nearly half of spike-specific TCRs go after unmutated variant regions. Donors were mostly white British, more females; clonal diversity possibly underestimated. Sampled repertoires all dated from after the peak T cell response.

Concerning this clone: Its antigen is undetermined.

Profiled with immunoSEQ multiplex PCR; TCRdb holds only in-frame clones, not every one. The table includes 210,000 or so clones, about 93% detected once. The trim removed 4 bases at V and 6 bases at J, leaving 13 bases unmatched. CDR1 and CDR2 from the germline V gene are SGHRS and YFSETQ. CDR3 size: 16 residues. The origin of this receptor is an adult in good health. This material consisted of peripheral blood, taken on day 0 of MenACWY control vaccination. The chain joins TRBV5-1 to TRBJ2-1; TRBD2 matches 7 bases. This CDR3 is CASSGKSGASGNEQFF. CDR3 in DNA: TGCGCCAGCAGCGGAAAGAGCGGGGCAAGTGGCAATGAGCAGTTCTTC. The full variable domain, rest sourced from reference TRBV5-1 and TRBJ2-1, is KAGVTQTPRYLIKTRGQQVTLSCSPISGHRSVSWYQQTPGQGLQFLFEYFSETQRNKGNFPGRFSGRQFSNSRSEMNVSTLELGDSALYLCASSGKSGASGNEQFFGPGTRLTVL.